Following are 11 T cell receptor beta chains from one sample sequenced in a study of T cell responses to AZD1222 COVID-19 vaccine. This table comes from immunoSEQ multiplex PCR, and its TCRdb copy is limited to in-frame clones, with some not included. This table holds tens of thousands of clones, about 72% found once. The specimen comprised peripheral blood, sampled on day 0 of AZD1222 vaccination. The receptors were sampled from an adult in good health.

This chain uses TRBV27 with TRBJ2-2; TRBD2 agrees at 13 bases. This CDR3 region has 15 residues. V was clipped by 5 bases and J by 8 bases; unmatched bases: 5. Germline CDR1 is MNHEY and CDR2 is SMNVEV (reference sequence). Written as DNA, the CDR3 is TGTGCCAGCAGTCCCGGACTAGCGGGAGTGGGGGAGCTGTTTTTT. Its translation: CASSPGLAGVGELFF.

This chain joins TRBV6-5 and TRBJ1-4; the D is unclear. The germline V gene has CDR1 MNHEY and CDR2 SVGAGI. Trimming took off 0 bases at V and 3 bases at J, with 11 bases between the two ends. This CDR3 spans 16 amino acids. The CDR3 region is CASSYSQRRANEKLFF. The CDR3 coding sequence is TGTGCCAGCAGTTACTCACAAAGGAGGGCTAATGAAAAACTGTTTTTT.

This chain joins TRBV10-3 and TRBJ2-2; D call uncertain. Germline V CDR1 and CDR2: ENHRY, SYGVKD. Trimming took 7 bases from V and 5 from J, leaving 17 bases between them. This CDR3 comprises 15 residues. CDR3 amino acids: CAIMPDEAGTGELFF. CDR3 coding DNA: TGTGCCATCATGCCGGACGAAGCTGGGACCGGGGAGCTGTTTTTT.

The CDR3 nucleotides read TGTGCCAGCAGCTCTATCCGGACAGGGAAATACGAGCAGTACTTC. This codes for CASSSIRTGKYEQYF. V gene TRBV11-2 combines with J gene TRBJ2-7; 8 bases agree with TRBD1. The CDR3 spans 15 residues. Germline-derived CDR1 and CDR2 are SGHAT and FQNNGV. V trimming: 4 bases; J trimming: 4 bases; junction bases outside the gene matches: 9. Looking up the rest from reference TRBV11-2 and TRBJ2-7 gives the full variable domain: EAGVAQSPRYKIIEKRQSVAFWCNPISGHATLYWYQQILGQGPKLLIQFQNNGVVDDSQLPKDRFSAERLKGVDSTLKIQPAKLEDSAVYLCASSSIRTGKYEQYFGPGTRLTVT.

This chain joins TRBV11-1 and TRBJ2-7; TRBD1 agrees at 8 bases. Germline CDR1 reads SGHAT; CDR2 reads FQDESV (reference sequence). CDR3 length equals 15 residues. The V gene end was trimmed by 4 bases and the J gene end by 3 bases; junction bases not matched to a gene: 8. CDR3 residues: CASSSRTGPDYEQYF. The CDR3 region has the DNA TGTGCCAGCAGCTCGAGGACAGGGCCAGACTACGAGCAGTACTTC.

CDR3 bases: TGTGCCAGCTCACCACCGGACATCACTGAAGCTTTCTTT. Residues: CASSPPDITEAFF. The J gene is TRBJ1-1, the V gene TRBV18; TRBD1 might be the D (5 bases). The CDR3 consists of 13 residues. V lost 0 bases to trimming and J lost 4 bases, with 6 bases between them. Germline loops: CDR1 KGHSH, CDR2 LQKENI.

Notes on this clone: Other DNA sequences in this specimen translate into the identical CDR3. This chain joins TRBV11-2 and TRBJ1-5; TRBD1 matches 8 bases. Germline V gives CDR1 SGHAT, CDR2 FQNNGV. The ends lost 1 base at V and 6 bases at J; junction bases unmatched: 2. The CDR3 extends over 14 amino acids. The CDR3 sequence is CASSLGQGSQPQHF. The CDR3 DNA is TGTGCCAGCAGCTTAGGACAGGGGAGTCAGCCCCAGCATTTT.

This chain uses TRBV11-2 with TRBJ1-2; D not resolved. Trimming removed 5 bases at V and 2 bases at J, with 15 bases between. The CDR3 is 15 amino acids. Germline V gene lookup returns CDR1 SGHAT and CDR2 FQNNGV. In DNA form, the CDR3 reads TGTGCCAGCAGCCCAGAGGTGGCATCCAACTATGGCTACACCTTC. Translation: CASSPEVASNYGYTF.

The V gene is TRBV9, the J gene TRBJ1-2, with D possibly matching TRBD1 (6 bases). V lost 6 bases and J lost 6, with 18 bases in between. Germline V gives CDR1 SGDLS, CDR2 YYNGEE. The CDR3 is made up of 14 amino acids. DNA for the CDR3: TGTGCCAGCACCCAGGGCTGGGGGCTGGATGGCTACACCTTC. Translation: CASTQGWGLDGYTF.

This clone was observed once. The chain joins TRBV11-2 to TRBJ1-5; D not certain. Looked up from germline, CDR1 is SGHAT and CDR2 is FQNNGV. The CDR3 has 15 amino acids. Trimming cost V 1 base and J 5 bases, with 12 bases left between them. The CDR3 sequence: CASSLGGIGYQPQHF. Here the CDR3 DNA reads TGTGCCAGCAGCTTAGGGGGAATTGGTTATCAGCCCCAGCATTTT.

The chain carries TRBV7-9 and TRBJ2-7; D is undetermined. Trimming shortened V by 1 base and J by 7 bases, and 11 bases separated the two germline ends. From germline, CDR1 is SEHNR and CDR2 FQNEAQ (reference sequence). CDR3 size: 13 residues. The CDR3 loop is CASSLEIEGEQYF. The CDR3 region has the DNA TGTGCCAGCAGCTTAGAGATAGAAGGGGAGCAGTACTTC.